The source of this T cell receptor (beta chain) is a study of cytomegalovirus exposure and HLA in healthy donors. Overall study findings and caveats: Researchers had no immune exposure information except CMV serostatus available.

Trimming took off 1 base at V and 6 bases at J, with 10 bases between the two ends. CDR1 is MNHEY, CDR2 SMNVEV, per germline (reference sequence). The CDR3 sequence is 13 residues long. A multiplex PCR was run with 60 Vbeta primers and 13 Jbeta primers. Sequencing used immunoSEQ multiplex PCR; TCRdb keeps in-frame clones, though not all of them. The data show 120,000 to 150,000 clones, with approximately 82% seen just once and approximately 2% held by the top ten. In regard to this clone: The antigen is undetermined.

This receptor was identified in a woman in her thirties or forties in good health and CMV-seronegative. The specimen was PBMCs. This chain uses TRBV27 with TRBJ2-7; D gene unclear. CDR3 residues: CASSLYNYGEQYF. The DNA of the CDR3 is TGTGCCAGCAGTTTATATAACTACGGCGAGCAGTACTTC.